This T cell receptor beta chain was recovered during a study of cytotoxic CD8 clonotypes in ibrutinib-treated CLL. Study conclusions and caveats: Public clonotypes (which were uncommon) either contracted or remained stable on treatment.

Targeted sequencing depth ranged from 1 in 200,000 to 1 in 1 million T cells. Here immunoSEQ multiplex PCR was the method, and the copy in TCRdb shows in-frame clones only, minus some. The data contain 250,000 to 350,000 clones, roughly four fifths of them singletons. CDR1 MGHRA and CDR2 YSYEKL come from the germline V gene. The CDR3 has 16 amino acids. V trimming: 3 bases; J trimming: 7 bases; junction bases outside the gene matches: 13. Cryopreserved PBMCs provided about 2 micrograms of genomic DNA for the TCR beta libraries. Concerning this clone: What it binds is unknown.

V gene TRBV4-1 combines with J gene TRBJ1-2; the match to TRBD1 covers 8 bases. The sequencing used PBMCs, collected at disease progression, from a patient treated with ibrutinib. The TCR sequence derives from a human donor with chronic lymphocytic leukemia. The chain's CDR3 is CASSHFLGQGASGYTF. The CDR3 nucleotides read TGCGCCAGCAGCCACTTCCTGGGGCAGGGGGCGAGTGGCTACACCTTC.